This paragraph covers one TCR beta chain sequence. There is no known antigen for this receptor. Per-base quality was not reported, and no clone a single base away is much larger than it. Instrument used: Illumina NovaSeq 6000. TCRalpha and TCRbeta cDNA libraries were built by 5'RACE with constant-segment primers, adding sample barcodes and unique molecular identifiers. Trizol reagent was used to extract RNA from every sample. The libraries were amplified in two PCR steps, and the second step added a second sample barcode and Illumina TruSeq adapters. The libraries were sequenced on an Illumina NovaSeq using 2 x 150 bp paired-end reads. Regarding the original processing steps: Reads were demultiplexed and collapsed into UMI-guided consensus sequences with migec v1.2.7. Using mixcr v2.1.11, UMI consensuses were aligned to TRA and TRB V and J templates and then assembled into clonotypes. Expanded or contracted clonotypes were those called significant by both edgeR and NoisET, with noise models trained on biological replicates. For edgeR calls, the thresholds were a false discovery rate-adjusted p below 0.01 and a log2 fold-change of 1. As an exploratory analysis of dynamics, PCA with hierarchical clustering was applied to max-normalized trajectories of the 1000 most abundant clonotypes. Separately sequenced CD4+ and CD8+ repertoires were used to assign the CD4 or CD8 phenotype of responding clones. TCRdb reworked the public reads: Q25 trimming with fastp, MiXCR clone assembly, productive beta chains retained. For every CDR3 protein sequence, its rows merge into one entry that carries the most common genes and DNA. The V and J calls come from TCRdb's annotation, not from the publication. The sample data list approximately 50,000 distinct CDR3 sequences, and 9.5% to 15% of these were observed just once. The ten largest account for more than 20% of the sample.

The sample belongs to a study of T-cell memory formation after mild COVID-19 listed by TCRdb under 2021. General notes on the study: TCR sequence clusters from the two donors were found to be largely donor specific. T-cell clones expanding and contracting after mild COVID-19 in a couple of donors were tracked by longitudinal TCRalpha and TCRbeta repertoire sequencing. Two young, previously healthy adult volunteers made up the cohort, one male and one female. Broader findings and caveats from the paper: Clones that contracted from day 15 to 85 showed balanced CD4/CD8 phenotypes, whereas a second wave of clones that expanded from day 15 to 37 leaned towards CD4+. The study included only a couple of mild cases, and larger cohorts that include severe cases with pre-infection samples were judged to be necessary. Whether the second-wave clones peaking on day 37 were SARS-CoV-2 specific was not confirmed. Contracting CD4+ clones turned up mainly in the CM and EM memory subsets, whereas EMRA was where CD8+ clones were enriched. Some responding clones were found in pre-infection memory, which suggests that pre-existing cross-reactive memory T cells took part in the SARS-CoV-2 response.

Ficoll-Paque density gradient centrifugation was used to isolate PBMCs. The CDR3 runs 13 residues from the cysteine to the phenylalanine. Just CDR3 DNA is preserved here, 39 bases in frame from base 1. At the junction V is shortened by 5 bases and J by 5 bases, with 12 bases in between. From the germline V gene (reference sequence), CDR1 is SEHNR and CDR2 is FQNEAQ. Sequencing input: PBMCs or a T cell subset sorted from them (not recorded which). This sequence originates from a man between 18 and 29 years old who had mild COVID-19 (a few samples of this study predate the infection). The sample titles of this study are shuffled in the database, so cell type and time point are left out; the donor was told from shared clones. Recombination joined TRBV7-9 with TRBJ2-5; there is no confident call for the D gene. The DNA sequence reads TGTGCCAGCAGCCCCCAGCCCCGGGAGACCCAGTACTTC. The resulting protein is CASSPQPRETQYF.